This T cell receptor (beta chain) was sequenced for a study of T cell changes during pregnancy in multiple sclerosis. Germline CDR1 is SQVTM and CDR2 is ANQGSEA. V lost 0 bases to trimming and J lost 1 base; unmatched junction nucleotides: 7. The CDR3 runs to 16 residues. Assay used: immunoSEQ multiplex PCR; TCRdb lists only in-frame clones, some missing. The sample holds 40,000 to 50,000 clones, 90% to 95% seen once. The starting material was CD8+ T cells from peripheral blood mononuclear cells, obtained in the third trimester of pregnancy. The source is a female donor with multiple sclerosis, enrolled in a pregnancy study. The chain couples TRBV29-1 to TRBJ1-2; 8 nucleotides agree with TRBD1. The CDR3 DNA follows: TGCAGCGTTGAAGATCCGGAACAGGGGGTTAACTATGGCTACACCTTC. It codes for CSVEDPEQGVNYGYTF. The entire variable domain, with the rest obtained from reference TRBV29-1 and TRBJ1-2, is as follows: SAVISQKPSRDICQRGTSLTIQCQVDSQVTMMFWYRQQPGQSLTLIATANQGSEATYESGFVIDKFPISRPNLTFSTLTVSNMSPEDSSIYLCSVEDPEQGVNYGYTFGSGTRLTVV.